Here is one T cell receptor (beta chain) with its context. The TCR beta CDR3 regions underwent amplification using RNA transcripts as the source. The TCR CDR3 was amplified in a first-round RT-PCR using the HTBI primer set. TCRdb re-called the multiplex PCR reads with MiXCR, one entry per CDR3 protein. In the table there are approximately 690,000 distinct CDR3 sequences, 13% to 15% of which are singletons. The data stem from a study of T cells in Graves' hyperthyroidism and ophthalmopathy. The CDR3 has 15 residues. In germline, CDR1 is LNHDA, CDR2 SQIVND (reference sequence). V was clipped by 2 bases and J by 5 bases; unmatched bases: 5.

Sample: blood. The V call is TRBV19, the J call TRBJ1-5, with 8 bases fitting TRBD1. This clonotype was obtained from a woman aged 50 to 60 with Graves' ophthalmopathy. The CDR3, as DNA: TGTGCCAGTAGTATACATGGACAGGGCGATCAGCCCCAGCATTTT. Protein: CASSIHGQGDQPQHF.